This TCR beta chain was recovered during a study of regulatory T cells in long-lasting Graves disease. This clonotype was counted only a few times. Its antigen is not identified. The germline CDR1 and CDR2 sequences are SGHVS and FQNEAQ. With 3 bases removed from V and 5 bases from J, the gap between germline ends came to 17 bases. The CDR3 loop spans 15 amino acids. Time point given: persistent/refractory GD, antithyroid drugs over 5 years with positive TRAb. From PBMCs, RNA was extracted and then used to make the TCR library. Study results and limitations: The sample size was small, and this may have reduced accuracy. Newly diagnosed patients shared 950 to 1,000 public clonotypes; persistent patients shared approximately 2,700.

Libraries of TCR beta came from iRepertoire HTBI primers plus Arm-PCR of CDR3 regions. TCRdb re-called the multiplex PCR reads through MiXCR, storing one row per CDR3 protein. The data hold about 470,000 distinct CDR3 sequences, with less than 25% observed a single time. The chain recombines TRBV7-8 with TRBJ2-7; D unclear. The TCR originated in a female donor with Graves disease. The sample was peripheral blood mononuclear cells (PBMCs), taken when the disease was refractory, from a patient treated with antithyroid drugs. Here the CDR3 reads CASSLGQGKLDEQYF. CDR3 nucleotide sequence: TGTGCCAGCAGCTTGGGCCAAGGGAAATTGGACGAGCAGTACTTC.